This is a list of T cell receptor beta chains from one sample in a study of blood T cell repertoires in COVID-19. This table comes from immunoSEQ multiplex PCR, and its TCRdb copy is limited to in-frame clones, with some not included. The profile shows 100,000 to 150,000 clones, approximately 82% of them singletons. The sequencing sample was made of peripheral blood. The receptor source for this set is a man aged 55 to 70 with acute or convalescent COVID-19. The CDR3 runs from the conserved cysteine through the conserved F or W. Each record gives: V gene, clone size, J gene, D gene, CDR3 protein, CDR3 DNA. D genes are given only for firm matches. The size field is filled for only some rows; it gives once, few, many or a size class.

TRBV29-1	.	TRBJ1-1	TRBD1	CSVGYRGGEAFF	TGCAGCGTTGGCTACAGGGGAGGTGAAGCTTTCTTT
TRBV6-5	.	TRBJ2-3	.	CASSTGILSTDTQYF	TGTGCCAGCAGTACAGGAATTCTCAGCACAGATACGCAGTATTTT
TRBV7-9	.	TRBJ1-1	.	CASSLDGGNTEAFF	TGTGCCAGCAGCTTGGACGGAGGGAACACTGAAGCTTTCTTT
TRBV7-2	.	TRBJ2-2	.	CASSLTVPGELFF	TGTGCCAGCAGCTTAACGGTCCCCGGGGAGCTGTTTTTT
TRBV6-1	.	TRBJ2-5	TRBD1	CASSERRQGGVETQYF	TGTGCCAGCAGTGAACGGAGACAGGGGGGAGTAGAGACCCAGTACTTC
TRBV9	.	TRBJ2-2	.	CASSPREGHTGELFF	TGTGCCAGCAGCCCCCGAGAGGGTCACACCGGGGAGCTGTTTTTT
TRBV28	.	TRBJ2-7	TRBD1	CASRGTGTGNYEQYF	TGTGCCAGCAGGGGAACCGGGACAGGGAATTACGAGCAGTACTTC
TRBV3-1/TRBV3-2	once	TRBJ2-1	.	CASSHAGSGGKYEQFF	TGTGCCAGCAGCCACGCAGGATCGGGCGGGAAATATGAGCAGTTCTTC
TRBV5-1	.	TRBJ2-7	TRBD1	CASTRTGDEQYF	TGCGCCAGCACCAGAACAGGGGACGAGCAGTACTTC
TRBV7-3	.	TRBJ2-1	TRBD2	CASSYGTSLINEQFF	TGTGCCAGCAGCTACGGGACTAGCCTCATCAATGAGCAGTTCTTC
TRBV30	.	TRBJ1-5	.	CAFKKTQSNQPQHF	TGTGCCTTCAAGAAGACACAAAGCAATCAGCCCCAGCATTTT
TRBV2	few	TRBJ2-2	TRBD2	CASRPLAGRTGELFF	TGTGCCAGCAGGCCACTAGCGGGACGCACCGGGGAGCTGTTTTTT
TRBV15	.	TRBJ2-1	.	CATSRAKEVNEQFF	TGTGCCACCAGCAGAGCGAAGGAGGTCAATGAGCAGTTCTTC
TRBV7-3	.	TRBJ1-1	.	CASSLRGSEAFF	TGTGCCAGCAGCTTGCGGGGGAGTGAAGCTTTCTTT
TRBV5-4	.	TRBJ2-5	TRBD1	CASSFSGGGGETQYF	TGTGCCAGCAGCTTTTCAGGGGGCGGAGGAGAGACCCAGTACTTC
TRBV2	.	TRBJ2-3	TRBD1	CASSPGQGFPSTDTQYF	TGTGCCAGCAGTCCGGGACAGGGGTTCCCTAGCACAGATACGCAGTATTTT
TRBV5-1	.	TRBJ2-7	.	CASSLTEGYEQYF	TGCGCCAGCAGCTTGACTGAGGGCTACGAGCAGTACTTC
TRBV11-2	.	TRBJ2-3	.	CASSDFPSGGSTDTQYF	TGTGCCAGCAGCGATTTCCCCAGCGGAGGGAGCACAGATACGCAGTATTTT
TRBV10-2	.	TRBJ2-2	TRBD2	CASSEWAGDSANTGELFF	TGCGCCAGCAGTGAGTGGGCGGGAGACAGCGCGAACACCGGGGAGCTGTTTTTT
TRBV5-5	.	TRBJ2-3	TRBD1	CASSMGQGAFTDTQYF	TGTGCCAGCAGTATGGGACAGGGGGCATTTACAGATACGCAGTATTTT
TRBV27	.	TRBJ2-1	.	CASSPARASSYNEQFF	TGTGCCAGCAGTCCGGCTCGAGCGAGCTCCTACAATGAGCAGTTCTTC